The 32 T cell receptor beta chains below all came from one sample that was sequenced in a study of identical twins. TCRdb ran MiXCR on the 5' RACE reads and lists one entry per CDR3 protein. The sample shows fewer than 250,000 distinct CDR3 sequences, approximately 8.3% of them seen only once. The sample was also reused in another study, on yellow fever vaccine responses in identical twins.

Sequenced input: memory (CD45RO+) T cells sorted from blood. Receptors originate from a woman aged 18 to 35 in good health.

This chain joins TRBV20-1 and TRBJ2-7; 8 bases align to TRBD2. V was pared by 3 bases and J by 3 bases, with 4 bases of the junction left unmatched. The germline gives CDR1 DFQATT, CDR2 SNEGSKA (reference sequence). The CDR3 runs to 13 residues. The CDR3 DNA reads TGCAGTGCTAGTGGTAGCGGGAACTACGAGCAGTACTTC. Its translation is CSASGSGNYEQYF.

The chain combines TRBV2 with TRBJ1-6; D is unresolved. V lost 5 bases to trimming and J lost 9 bases, with 14 bases between them. CDR3 length: 14 residues. Germline V gene data show CDR1 as SNHLY and CDR2 as FYNNEI. The DNA of the CDR3 is TGTGCCAGCAGTTCCGGGATGCTGAGTTCACCCCTCCACTTT. This encodes CASSSGMLSSPLHF.

At least ten counts were recorded for this clonotype. The rearrangement uses TRBV20-1 and TRBJ2-1, with D possibly matching TRBD2 (6 bases). The germline gives CDR1 DFQATT, CDR2 SNEGSKA (reference sequence). The CDR3 has 12 residues. V was pared by 3 bases and J by 10 bases, with 13 bases between. The CDR3 reads CSASRVAGEQFF. As DNA, the CDR3 is TGCAGTGCTAGTCGGGTGGCGGGGGAGCAGTTCTTC.

This clonotype came up a few times. The V and J genes are TRBV7-2 and TRBJ2-7; TRBD1 might be the D (6 bases). Trimming took off 1 base at V and 2 bases at J, with 6 bases between the two ends. This CDR3 contains 13 residues. Germline values: CDR1 SGHTA, CDR2 FQGNSA. The CDR3 bases are TGTGCCAGCAGCTTAGGGGGGCCCTACGAGCAGTACTTC. The encoded protein is CASSLGGPYEQYF.

V gene TRBV11-3 combines with J gene TRBJ2-1; 10 bases map to TRBD2. CDR1 is SGHNT and CDR2 is YENEEA in the germline V gene. This CDR3 has 15 amino acids. V was pared by 2 bases and J by 9 bases, with 7 bases of the junction left unmatched. The CDR3 protein is CASSLSASGGGEQFF. The CDR3 bases are TGTGCCAGCAGCTTATCAGCTAGCGGGGGTGGTGAGCAGTTCTTC.

This clonotype appeared many times. The rearrangement uses TRBV3-1 and TRBJ1-1; D not certain. CDR1 LGHDT and CDR2 YNNKEL come from the germline V gene (reference sequence). V was cut by 4 bases and J by 3 bases, with 6 bases left in between. The CDR3 is made up of 12 amino acids. CDR3 sequence (DNA): TGTGCCAGCAGCCTAAGCCACACTGAAGCTTTCTTT. This translates into CASSLSHTEAFF.

This clonotype was seen at least ten times. This sequence joins TRBV6-5 and TRBJ2-5, with D unclear. CDR1 and CDR2 (germline): MNHEY, SVGAGI. This CDR3 is 9 amino acids long. The V gene lost 10 bases and the J gene lost 7 bases, with 7 bases spanning the gap. CDR3 DNA: TGTGCCACCTTTAGGACCCAGTACTTC. Translated, it gives CATFRTQYF.

This clonotype came up many times. The chain recombines TRBV6-1 with TRBJ2-7; 7 bases line up with TRBD2. Germline lookup yields CDR1 MNHNS and CDR2 SASEGT. The trim removed 7 bases at V and 2 bases at J, leaving 5 bases unmatched. This CDR3 region has 13 residues. The CDR3 sequence is CASTAGPTYEQYF. The CDR3 DNA reads TGTGCCAGCACAGCGGGGCCTACCTACGAGCAGTACTTC.

In nucleotides, the CDR3 is TGTGCCAGCAGTCGTCTGGACAGGCGACGGGCAGATACGCAGTATTTT. This sequence encodes CASSRLDRRRADTQYF. The genes are TRBV6-1 and TRBJ2-3; 7 positions match TRBD1. Germline-derived CDR1 and CDR2 are MNHNS and SASEGT. The ends lost 5 bases at V and 4 bases at J; junction bases unmatched: 12. CDR3 size: 16 residues.

This clonotype was observed many times. The rearrangement joins TRBV5-1 to TRBJ1-1; 7 bases align to TRBD1. The trim removed 2 bases at V and 4 bases at J, leaving 2 bases unmatched. This CDR3 comprises 13 residues. CDR1 is SGHRS and CDR2 is YFSETQ in the germline V gene. The CDR3 spells CASSFSGGTEAFF. As DNA, the CDR3 is TGCGCCAGCAGCTTTTCAGGGGGCACTGAAGCTTTCTTT. Variable domain in full (rest from reference TRBV5-1 and TRBJ1-1): KAGVTQTPRYLIKTRGQQVTLSCSPISGHRSVSWYQQTPGQGLQFLFEYFSETQRNKGNFPGRFSGRQFSNSRSEMNVSTLELGDSALYLCASSFSGGTEAFFGQGTRLTVV.

The CDR3 DNA reads TGTGCCAGCAGTAGAACAGGGGTCGATCAGCCCCAGCATTTT. This encodes CASSRTGVDQPQHF. The rearrangement joins TRBV12-3 or TRBV12-4 to TRBJ1-5, with 7 bases matching TRBD1. The CDR3 runs 14 residues. V dropped 5 bases and J dropped 5; count of bases not matched to a gene: 6.

This clonotype has more than one count but fewer than ten. V is TRBV20-1 and J is TRBJ1-1; TRBD1 matches 7 bases. CDR3 length equals 14 residues. With V trimmed by 3 bases and J by 2 bases, 6 bases remained unmatched. Germline V lookup: CDR1 DFQATT, CDR2 SNEGSKA (reference sequence). The CDR3 region has the DNA TGCAGTGCTAGCGTGGGGGACAGTAACACTGAAGCTTTCTTT. Encoded protein: CSASVGDSNTEAFF.

This clonotype was seen repeatedly, ten times or more. This sequence joins TRBV5-1 and TRBJ2-7; a weak D match, TRBD1 (6 bases). Deletions cut 0 bases from V and 2 bases from J, with 15 bases between. This CDR3 has 16 amino acids. Germline assignment: CDR1 SGHRS and CDR2 YFSETQ. As DNA, the CDR3 is TGCGCCAGCAGCTTGGCGAAACGGGACACAGCCTACGAGCAGTACTTC. Translated, it gives CASSLAKRDTAYEQYF.

In its sample, this clonotype was seen once. The chain links TRBV6-5 to TRBJ2-7; perhaps TRBD1 as D (5 bases). Trimming cost V 2 bases and J 1 base, with 9 bases left between them. From germline, CDR1 is MNHEY and CDR2 SVGAGI. The CDR3 is 14 residues long. Here the CDR3 DNA reads TGTGCCAGCAGTTACGGTCAGGGTTCCTACGAGCAGTACTTC. Its protein is CASSYGQGSYEQYF.

J is TRBJ2-6 and V is TRBV5-6; tentative D call: TRBD1 (5 bases). The CDR3 runs 15 residues. CDR1 is SGHDT and CDR2 is YYEEEE in the germline V gene. V was clipped by 5 bases and J by 3 bases, with 12 bases between them. CDR3 protein: CASSDLGDGANVLTF. For the CDR3, the DNA is TGTGCCAGCAGTGACCTAGGGGATGGGGCCAACGTCCTGACTTTC.

The sample holds a few counts of this clonotype. The genes are TRBV7-2 and TRBJ2-5; D is unresolved. Germline-derived CDR1 and CDR2 are SGHTA and FQGNSA. There are 14 residues in the CDR3. Trimming left V 1 base short and J 5 bases short, with 11 bases between. CDR3: CASSLGGYSETQYF. In DNA, the CDR3 is TGTGCCAGCAGCTTAGGAGGTTACTCGGAGACCCAGTACTTC.

This chain joins TRBV2 and TRBJ2-7, with TRBD1 matching 9 bases. J gave up 0 bases and V 6 bases, and 9 bases lay outside the gene matches. The CDR3 has 16 amino acids. The V gene's germline CDR1 is SNHLY and CDR2 FYNNEI. CDR3 nucleotides: TGTGCCAGCAGAACGCGGACAGGGGCCTCCTCCTACGAGCAGTACTTC. Amino acids: CASRTRTGASSYEQYF.

This clonotype has at least ten counts. V gene TRBV6-6 combines with J gene TRBJ1-4; D is perhaps TRBD1 (6 bases). CDR3 length: 12 residues. V gave up 5 bases and J gave up 5 bases, with 6 bases separating them. Germline CDR1 reads MNHNY; CDR2 reads SVGAGI (reference sequence). CDR3: CASSTGNEKLFF. The CDR3 bases are TGTGCCAGCAGTACAGGGAATGAAAAACTGTTTTTT.

This clonotype was counted at least ten times. V gene TRBV25-1 combines with J gene TRBJ2-1, with TRBD2 as a possible D gene (6 bases). The CDR3 has 13 amino acids. CDR1 and CDR2 (germline): MGHDK, SYGVNS. Trimming left V 1 base short and J 5 bases short, with 6 bases between. The CDR3 reads CASSEWGDNEQFF. The CDR3 DNA follows: TGTGCCAGCAGTGAATGGGGGGACAATGAGCAGTTCTTC.

This clonotype was counted many times. J is TRBJ2-6 and V is TRBV5-4; 7 bases are shared with TRBD1. Germline CDR1 and CDR2: SGHNT and YYREEE (reference sequence). There are 18 residues in the CDR3. With V trimmed by 0 bases and J by 0 bases, 6 bases remained unmatched. CDR3 protein: CASSLVGTAGSGANVLTF. CDR3 sequence (DNA): TGTGCCAGCAGCTTGGTAGGGACAGCAGGCTCTGGGGCCAACGTCCTGACTTTC.

The table lists this clonotype with many counts. J is TRBJ2-7 and V is TRBV10-1; D is perhaps TRBD2 (6 bases). The V gene lost 11 bases and the J gene lost 0 bases, with 14 bases spanning the gap. The CDR3 is 13 residues long. Germline lookup yields CDR1 WNHNN and CDR2 SYGVQD (reference sequence). The CDR3 loop is CASSIGSSYEQYF. CDR3 coding DNA: TGCGCCTCCTCAATCGGGAGCTCCTACGAGCAGTACTTC.

The sample holds a few counts of this clonotype. V is TRBV28 and J is TRBJ2-3; 10 bases match TRBD2. This CDR3 spans 16 amino acids. Trimming removed 6 bases from V and 4 bases from J; junction bases left unmatched: 10. Per germline, CDR1 MDHEN and CDR2 SYDVKM. CDR3 residues: CASSPSGSGGADTQYF. The CDR3 nucleotides are TGTGCCAGCAGCCCTAGCGGGAGCGGTGGGGCAGATACGCAGTATTTT. The variable domain in full, completed from reference TRBV28 and TRBJ2-3, reads DVKVTQSSRYLVKRTGEKVFLECVQDMDHENMFWYRQDPGLGLRLIYFSYDVKMKEKGDIPEGYSVSREKKERFSLILESASTNQTSMYLCASSPSGSGGADTQYFGPGTRLTVL.

V usage is TRBV9 and J usage is TRBJ2-5, with D tentatively TRBD1 (5 bases). Per germline, CDR1 SGDLS and CDR2 YYNGEE. The CDR3 is 14 residues long. Trimming pared 3 bases from V and 5 bases from J, leaving 14 bases between. In nucleotides, the CDR3 is TGTGCCAGCAGCGAGGGGATACGGGCTGAGACCCAGTACTTC. Its translation: CASSEGIRAETQYF.

This rearrangement joins TRBV18 to TRBJ1-3; D uncertain. Per germline, CDR1 KGHSH and CDR2 LQKENI. Trimming shortened V by 6 bases and J by 15 bases, and 15 bases separated the two germline ends. The CDR3 length is 11 residues. The CDR3 DNA sequence: TGTGCCAGCTCCCCCGGGGAGGGCACATATTTT. Protein product: CASSPGEGTYF.

This clonotype was counted ten times or more. J is TRBJ2-3 and V is TRBV2; weak D call: TRBD2 (6 bases). V was clipped by 11 bases and J by 5 bases, with 17 bases between them. The germline CDR1 and CDR2 sequences are SNHLY and FYNNEI. This CDR3 contains 13 residues. The CDR3 protein is CAAGSFERDTQYF. CDR3 bases: TGTGCCGCCGGGAGTTTCGAACGAGATACGCAGTATTTT.

The rearrangement uses TRBV6-6 and TRBJ2-7, with D possibly matching TRBD1 (6 bases). Deletions cut 7 bases from V and 4 bases from J, with 14 bases between. This CDR3 comprises 13 residues. CDR1 and CDR2 (germline): MNHNY, SVGAGI (reference sequence). Here the CDR3 reads CASKNRASYEQYF. The CDR3 nucleotides are TGTGCCAGCAAGAACAGGGCTAGTTACGAGCAGTACTTC.

The V gene is TRBV3-1, the J gene TRBJ2-6, with D unclear. V lost 5 bases, J lost 0 bases, and 11 bases lay in between. The CDR3 consists of 16 residues. Germline CDR1 LGHDT, CDR2 YNNKEL (reference sequence). The CDR3 protein is CASSYYTSSGANVLTF. The DNA of the CDR3 is TGTGCCAGCAGCTATTATACAAGCTCTGGGGCCAACGTCCTGACTTTC.

The chain carries TRBV7-2 and TRBJ2-3; D unclear. The CDR3 sequence is 15 residues long. Deletions cut 1 base from V and 1 base from J, with 9 bases between. Looked up from germline, CDR1 is SGHTA and CDR2 is FQGNSA. The CDR3 sequence is CASSLGDKGTDTQYF. CDR3 in DNA: TGTGCCAGCAGCTTAGGAGACAAGGGCACAGATACGCAGTATTTT.

The rearrangement joins TRBV5-1 to TRBJ2-7, with a weak D call TRBD2 (5 bases). V was clipped by 2 bases and J by 3 bases, with 9 bases between them. The CDR3 is 13 amino acids. Germline lookup yields CDR1 SGHRS and CDR2 YFSETQ. The CDR3 nucleotides read TGCGCCAGCAGCTTATCGGGATTCTACGAGCAGTACTTC. It specifies CASSLSGFYEQYF.

This clonotype was seen many times. The rearrangement uses TRBV5-6 and TRBJ1-2; 8 nucleotides agree with TRBD1. The CDR3 loop spans 14 amino acids. Germline V gene data show CDR1 as SGHDT and CDR2 as YYEEEE. J was trimmed by 4 bases and V by 1 base; bases with no gene match: 3. CDR3 loop: CASSLTGTGYGYTF. The CDR3 DNA reads as TGTGCCAGCAGCTTGACCGGGACAGGCTATGGCTACACCTTC.

In its sample, this clonotype was seen a few times. This chain links TRBV14 with TRBJ1-1; no reliable D call. V was pared by 3 bases and J by 11 bases, with 13 bases between. Germline assignment: CDR1 SGHDN and CDR2 FVKESK. The CDR3 spans 12 residues. CDR3 region: CASSQTNLRAFF. CDR3 sequence (DNA): TGTGCCAGCAGCCAGACCAACCTCAGGGCTTTCTTT.

This clonotype came up a few times. The chain uses TRBV10-3 and TRBJ2-3; 7 nucleotides align to TRBD1. The trim removed 7 bases at V and 2 bases at J, leaving 9 bases unmatched. CDR3 length equals 15 residues. Looked up from germline, CDR1 is ENHRY and CDR2 is SYGVKD. CDR3: CAIKSWDRDTDTQYF. The CDR3 nucleotides read TGTGCCATCAAGAGCTGGGACAGAGACACAGATACGCAGTATTTT.